This TCR beta chain was recorded in a study of CD8 T cells in Susac syndrome. Bulk CD8+ and CD4+ cells came from magnetic negative isolation; CD8+ TEMRA by FACS. After extraction with the RNeasy kit, about 0.5 to 1 ug of the RNA was reverse transcribed using random hexamers. Amplification of TCR beta CDR3 spanned 54 Vbeta and 13 Jbeta via immunoSEQ multiplex PCR. TCRdb analysed the immunoSEQ multiplex PCR reads with MiXCR anew, one entry per CDR3 protein. This sample has more than 150,000 distinct CDR3 sequences, with roughly 94% found just once. The CDR3 contains 14 residues. Germline V gene sequence: CDR1 SQVTM, CDR2 ANQGSEA. The ends lost 3 bases at V and 0 bases at J; junction bases unmatched: 4. This clonotype was recorded once.

This chain joins TRBV29-1 and TRBJ2-7, with 8 bases fitting TRBD1. Sequences were obtained from CD8+ T cells from PBMCs. The receptor's source is a human donor with multiple sclerosis. The chain's CDR3 is CSVEGTGSSYEQYF. The CDR3 DNA reads as TGCAGCGTTGAGGGGACAGGTAGCTCCTACGAGCAGTACTTC.